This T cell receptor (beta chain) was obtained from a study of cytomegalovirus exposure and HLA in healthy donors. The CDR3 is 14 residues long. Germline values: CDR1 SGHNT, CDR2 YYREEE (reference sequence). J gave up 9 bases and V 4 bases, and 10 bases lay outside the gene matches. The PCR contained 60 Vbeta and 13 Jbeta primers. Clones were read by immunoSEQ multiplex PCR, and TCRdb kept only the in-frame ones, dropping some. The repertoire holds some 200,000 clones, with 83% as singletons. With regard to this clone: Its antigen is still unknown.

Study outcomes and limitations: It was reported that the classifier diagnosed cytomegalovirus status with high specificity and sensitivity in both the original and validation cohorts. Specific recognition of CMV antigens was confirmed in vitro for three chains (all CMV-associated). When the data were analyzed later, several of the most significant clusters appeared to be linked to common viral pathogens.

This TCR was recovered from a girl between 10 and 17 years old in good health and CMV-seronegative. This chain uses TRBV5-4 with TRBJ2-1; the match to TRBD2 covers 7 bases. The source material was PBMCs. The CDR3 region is CASSNPSGGSEQFF. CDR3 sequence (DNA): TGTGCCAGCAGCAACCCTTCGGGCGGGAGTGAGCAGTTCTTC.